A selection of T cell receptor beta chains follows, all from one sample in a study of T cell responses to AZD1222 COVID-19 vaccine. Only in-frame clones appear in the TCRdb table, and some are missing; sequencing was by immunoSEQ multiplex PCR. The sample lists 65,000 to 100,000 clones; around 80% were seen once. Source: peripheral blood, taken on day 0 of AZD1222 vaccination. The receptors stem from an adult in good health. The CDR3 runs from the conserved cysteine through the conserved F or W. Each record gives: V gene, J gene, D gene, clone size, CDR3 DNA, CDR3 protein. The D gene is left open where the match is weak. Expanded clones are given a class, and other clones once, few, many or no size at all.

>TRBV30|TRBJ1-2|TRBD1|-
TGTGCCTGGGGGACAGGGAATAAGGGCTACACCTTC
CAWGTGNKGYTF
>TRBV7-9|TRBJ1-2|-|-
TGTGCCAGCAGCTTAGCGGGGACTATGAGGGATGGCTACACCTTC
CASSLAGTMRDGYTF
>TRBV7-8|TRBJ1-4|TRBD1|-
TGTGCCAGCAGGAGGGGGCAAAATGAAAAACTGTTTTTT
CASRRGQNEKLFF
>TRBV27|TRBJ1-1|-|-
TGTGCCAGCAGTTTCACAGGGAACACTGAAGCTTTCTTT
CASSFTGNTEAFF
>TRBV6-5|TRBJ2-3|-|-
TGTGCCAGCAGTTACGATCAGGGCACAGATACGCAGTATTTT
CASSYDQGTDTQYF
>TRBV18|TRBJ2-3|-|-
TGTGCCAGCTCACCACAAGGCTTAGCGGCAGATACGCAGTATTTT
CASSPQGLAADTQYF
>TRBV9|TRBJ2-2|-|few
TGTGCCAGCAGCGTACATCCCGGGGAGCTGTTTTTT
CASSVHPGELFF
>TRBV24-1|TRBJ2-1|-|once
TGTGCCACCAGTGATCCGGACAGCCTGAGTGGCAATGAGCAGTTCTTC
CATSDPDSLSGNEQFF
>TRBV11-2|TRBJ1-3|-|-
TGTGCCAGCAGGGTCCCGGGGAGCTCTGGAAACACCATATATTTT
CASRVPGSSGNTIYF
>TRBV30|TRBJ2-7|-|-
TGTGCCTGGACAGGAGACTCCTACGAGCAGTACTTC
CAWTGDSYEQYF
>TRBV18|TRBJ2-5|-|once
TGTGCCAGCTCACCACGTTCCCAAGAGACCCAGTACTTC
CASSPRSQETQYF
>TRBV4-1|TRBJ2-2|-|-
TGCGCCAGCAGCCTCGGCCTCACCGGGGAGCTGTTTTTT
CASSLGLTGELFF
>TRBV5-1|TRBJ2-1|-|once
TGCGCCAGCAGCTTGGTGGCGGCGAGCTCCTACAATGAGCAGTTCTTC
CASSLVAASSYNEQFF
>TRBV4-1|TRBJ1-1|TRBD1|few
TGCGCCAGCAGCCAAGATTGGACAGGGAGCCTGAACACTGAAGCTTTCTTT
CASSQDWTGSLNTEAFF
>TRBV6-1|TRBJ2-1|-|-
TGTGCCAGCAGTGAAAATGCCAGACCGGAGAAGTTCTTC
CASSENARPEKFF
>TRBV5-6|TRBJ2-1|-|once
TGTGCCAGCAGCTTCTTAAAGGGCTACAATGAGCAGTTCTTC
CASSFLKGYNEQFF
>TRBV9|TRBJ2-3|TRBD2|-
TGTGCCAGCAGCGTAGCGGGGAGGGGTACAGATACGCAGTATTTT
CASSVAGRGTDTQYF
>TRBV7-9|TRBJ1-6|-|-
TGTGCCAGCAGTCCAGGGCTCGGTTCACCCCTCCACTTT
CASSPGLGSPLHF
>TRBV28|TRBJ1-2|-|few
TGTGCCAACTACAGAGTCACGGATGGCTACACCTTC
CANYRVTDGYTF
>TRBV7-9|TRBJ1-5|-|once
TGTGCCAGCAGCTCGCCCGAAGATAGCAATCAGCCCCAGCATTTT
CASSSPEDSNQPQHF